The sequence of this T cell receptor (beta chain) was determined in a study of T cell changes during pregnancy in multiple sclerosis. The CDR3 length is 12 residues. Germline CDR1 reads SNHLY; CDR2 reads FYNNEI. J gave up 4 bases and V 10 bases, and 7 bases lay outside the gene matches. TCRdb keeps only in-frame clones here, not all; method: immunoSEQ multiplex PCR. The data show about 75,000 clones, roughly 90% seen once. The V and J genes are TRBV2 and TRBJ2-7; TRBD1 matches at 7 bases. The material was peripheral blood, obtained in the first trimester of pregnancy. The TCR comes from a female donor in good health, enrolled as a control in a pregnancy study. The CDR3 DNA is TGTGCCACCTGGACAGGCGGATACGAGCAGTACTTC. Its translation: CATWTGGYEQYF.